This T cell receptor beta chain was recovered during a study of T cells in Graves' hyperthyroidism and ophthalmopathy. About the research overall: Initial diagnosis, before any treatment, was when peripheral blood was collected.

Findings and limits, study-wide: Blood held most thyroid clonotypes expanded above 0.001 frequency.

Regarding this clonotype: Antigen unknown.

Germline trimming cut 1 base from V and 4 bases from J; bases unmatched to any gene: 11. Per the germline V gene, CDR1 is GTSNPN and CDR2 is SVGIG (reference sequence). The CDR3 runs to 17 residues. Authors of the study amplified TCR beta CDR3 regions from RNA transcripts. Using the HTBI primer set, a first-round RT-PCR was run on the TCR CDR3. TCRdb redid the calling of the multiplex PCR reads with MiXCR, one entry per CDR3 protein. The sample holds hundreds of thousands of distinct CDR3 sequences; 12% to 15% are singletons and the top ten take roughly 10%. The specimen sequenced was blood. The V gene is TRBV30, the J gene TRBJ2-1; 9 bases are shared with TRBD2. This sequence originates from a young woman with Graves' hyperthyroidism. CDR3 region: CAWSGGSTSGPYNEQFF. In DNA form, the CDR3 reads TGTGCCTGGAGTGGGGGCTCGACTAGCGGACCTTACAATGAGCAGTTCTTC. Full variable domain (remainder filled in from reference TRBV30 and TRBJ2-1): SQTIHQWPATLVQPVGSPLSLECTVEGTSNPNLYWYRQAAGRGLQLLFYSVGIGQISSEVPQNLSASRPQDRQFILSSKKLLLSDSGFYLCAWSGGSTSGPYNEQFFGPGTRLTVL.